A selection of T cell receptor beta chains follows, all from one sample in a study of blood T cell repertoires in COVID-19. Only in-frame clones appear in the TCRdb table, and some are missing; sequencing was by immunoSEQ multiplex PCR. Altogether 300,000 to 350,000 clones are present, about 90% being singletons, with the ten largest covering roughly 2.9%. The material sequenced was peripheral blood. The receptors come from a woman under 40 with COVID-19, enrolled during active disease. Each CDR3 is given with its conserved first and last residue. A D gene is named only where the DNA matches it firmly. The size field is filled for only some rows; it gives once, few, many or a size class.

J gene,CDR3 length,V gene,clone size,D gene,CDR3 protein,CDR3 DNA
TRBJ2-7,15,TRBV15,.,.,CATSILMGAEAEQYF,TGTGCCACCAGCATCCTTATGGGGGCAGAGGCCGAGCAGTACTTC
TRBJ2-6,17,TRBV2,.,TRBD2,CASSGTSVSSGANVLTF,TGTGCCAGCAGTGGGACTAGCGTGAGCTCTGGGGCCAACGTCCTGACTTTC
TRBJ1-5,15,TRBV6-1,.,TRBD1,CASSEPMTGDEPQHF,TGTGCCAGCAGTGAACCTATGACAGGGGACGAGCCCCAGCATTTT
TRBJ1-1,16,TRBV5-1,.,.,CASSLDRVGVNTEAFF,TGCGCCAGCAGCTTGGACAGGGTAGGGGTGAACACTGAAGCTTTCTTT
TRBJ2-5,13,TRBV7-3,.,TRBD2,CASSRGTKETQYF,TGTGCCAGCAGCCGCGGGACTAAAGAGACCCAGTACTTC
TRBJ2-7,13,TRBV10-1,few,.,CASSESVGDEQYF,TGCGCCAGCAGTGAGTCGGTAGGGGACGAGCAGTACTTC
TRBJ2-1,15,TRBV9,.,.,CASSVHLDDGNEQFF,TGTGCCAGCAGCGTTCACCTAGACGACGGCAATGAGCAGTTCTTC
TRBJ2-7,13,TRBV10-3,.,TRBD1,CATGTANTYEQYF,TGTGCCACCGGGACAGCGAACACCTACGAGCAGTACTTC
TRBJ1-3,17,TRBV5-1,once,.,CASSLAYGGSSGNTIYF,TGCGCCAGCAGCTTGGCCTACGGGGGAAGCTCTGGAAACACCATATATTTT
TRBJ1-2,17,TRBV7-6,.,TRBD1,CAGISDRVKALDFGYTF,TGTGCCGGAATCTCGGACAGGGTGAAGGCCCTCGACTTTGGCTACACCTTC
TRBJ2-7,14,TRBV18,.,TRBD2,CASSITSVDYEQYF,TGTGCCAGCTCCATTACTAGCGTAGACTACGAGCAGTACTTC
TRBJ2-2,14,TRBV4-1,.,.,CASSQGQGAGELFF,TGCGCCAGCAGCCAAGGGCAAGGGGCCGGGGAGCTGTTTTTT
TRBJ1-2,14,TRBV7-3,.,TRBD1,CASSLTGQGIGYTF,TGTGCCAGCAGCTTAACCGGACAGGGGATCGGCTACACCTTC